The sample holds one count of the clone carrying this T cell receptor beta chain. The data were obtained in a study of shared clonotypes between healthy human individuals. Trimming removed 7 bases at V and 0 bases at J, with 22 bases between. Germline CDR1 MDHEN, CDR2 SYDVKM. The CDR3 is 19 residues long. Here immunoSEQ multiplex PCR was the method, and the copy in TCRdb shows in-frame clones only, minus some. The sample includes roughly 1,500,000 clones, 98% of them seen just once. The chain joins TRBV28 to TRBJ2-6, with D perhaps given as TRBD1 or TRBD2 (5 bases each). The sequencing input was naive CD4+ T cells sorted from blood. Subset reported: CD45RA+ positively selected. The TCR was taken from a man under 40 in good health. For the CDR3, the DNA is TGTGCCAGCACGGGGAAGTACTGGGGCAGTCTCTCTGGGGCCAACGTCCTGACTTTC. Its translation: CASTGKYWGSLSGANVLTF.